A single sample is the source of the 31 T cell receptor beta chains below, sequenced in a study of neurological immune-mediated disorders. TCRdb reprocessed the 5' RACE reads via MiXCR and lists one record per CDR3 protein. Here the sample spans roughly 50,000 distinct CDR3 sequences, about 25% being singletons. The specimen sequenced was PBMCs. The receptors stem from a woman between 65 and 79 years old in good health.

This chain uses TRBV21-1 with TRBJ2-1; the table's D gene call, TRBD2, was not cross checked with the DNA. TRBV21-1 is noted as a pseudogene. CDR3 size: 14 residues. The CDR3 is CASSNRSGRNEQFF. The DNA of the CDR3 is TGTGCCAGCAGCAATCGGTCCGGGAGGAATGAGCAGTTCTTC.

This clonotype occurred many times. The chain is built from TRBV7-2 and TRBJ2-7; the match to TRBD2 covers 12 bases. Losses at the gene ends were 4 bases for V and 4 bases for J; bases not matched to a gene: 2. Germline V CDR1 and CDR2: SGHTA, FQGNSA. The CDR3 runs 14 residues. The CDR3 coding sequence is TGTGCCAGCAGCTCGCTAGCGGGAGGGTACGAGCAGTACTTC. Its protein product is CASSSLAGGYEQYF.

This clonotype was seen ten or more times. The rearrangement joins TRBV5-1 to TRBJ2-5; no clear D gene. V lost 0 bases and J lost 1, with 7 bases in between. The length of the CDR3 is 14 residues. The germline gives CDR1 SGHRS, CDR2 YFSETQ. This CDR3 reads CASSLGQPQETQYF. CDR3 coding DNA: TGCGCCAGCAGCTTGGGGCAGCCCCAAGAGACCCAGTACTTC.

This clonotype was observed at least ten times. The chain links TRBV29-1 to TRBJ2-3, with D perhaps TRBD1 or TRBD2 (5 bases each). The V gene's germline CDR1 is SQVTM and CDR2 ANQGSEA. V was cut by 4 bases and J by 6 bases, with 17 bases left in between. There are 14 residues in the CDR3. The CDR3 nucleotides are TGCAGCGTTGCCTCGGGACCCTGGGCGGATACGCAGTATTTT. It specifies CSVASGPWADTQYF.

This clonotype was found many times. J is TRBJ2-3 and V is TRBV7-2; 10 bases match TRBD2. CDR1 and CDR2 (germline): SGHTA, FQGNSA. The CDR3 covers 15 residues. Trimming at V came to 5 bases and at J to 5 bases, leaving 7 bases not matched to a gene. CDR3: CASSKAGGSGDTQYF. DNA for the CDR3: TGTGCCAGCAGCAAAGCGGGGGGGAGTGGAGATACGCAGTATTTT.

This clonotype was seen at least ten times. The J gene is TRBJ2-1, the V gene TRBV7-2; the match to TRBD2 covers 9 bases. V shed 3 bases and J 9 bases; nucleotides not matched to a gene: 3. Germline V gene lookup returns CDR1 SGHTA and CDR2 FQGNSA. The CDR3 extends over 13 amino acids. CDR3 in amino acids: CASSFTSGPEQFF. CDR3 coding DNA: TGTGCCAGCAGCTTCACTAGCGGGCCTGAGCAGTTCTTC.

This CDR3 reads CASSYETGGWETQYF. The CDR3 DNA is TGTGCCAGCAGTTACGAGACAGGGGGCTGGGAGACCCAGTACTTC. The chain carries TRBV6-5 and TRBJ2-5; 10 positions match TRBD1. Per germline, CDR1 MNHEY and CDR2 SVGAGI. With V trimmed by 2 bases and J by 5 bases, 5 bases remained unmatched. There are 15 residues in the CDR3.

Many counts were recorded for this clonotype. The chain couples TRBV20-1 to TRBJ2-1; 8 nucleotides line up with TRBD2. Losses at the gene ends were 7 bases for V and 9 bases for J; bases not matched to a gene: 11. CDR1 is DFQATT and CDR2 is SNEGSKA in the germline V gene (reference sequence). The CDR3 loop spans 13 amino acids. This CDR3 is CSGPPSGYGEQFF. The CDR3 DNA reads TGCAGTGGCCCCCCTAGCGGGTATGGTGAGCAGTTCTTC.

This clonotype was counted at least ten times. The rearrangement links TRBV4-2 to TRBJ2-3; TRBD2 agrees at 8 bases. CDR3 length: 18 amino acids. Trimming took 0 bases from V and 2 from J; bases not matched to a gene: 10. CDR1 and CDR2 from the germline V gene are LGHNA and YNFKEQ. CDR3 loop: CASSQEGAGVITTDTQYF. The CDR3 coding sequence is TGTGCCAGCAGCCAAGAAGGAGCGGGAGTCATAACCACAGATACGCAGTATTTT.

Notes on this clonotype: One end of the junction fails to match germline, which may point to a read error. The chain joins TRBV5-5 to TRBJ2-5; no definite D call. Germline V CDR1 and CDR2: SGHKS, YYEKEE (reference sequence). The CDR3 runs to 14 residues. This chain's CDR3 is CASSFDYAQETQYF. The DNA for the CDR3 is TGTGCCAGCAGCTTCGATTACGCTCAAGAGACACAGTACTTC. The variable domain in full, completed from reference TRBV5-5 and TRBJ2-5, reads DAGVTQSPTHLIKTRGQQVTLRCSPISGHKSVSWYQQVLGQGPQFIFQYYEKEERGRGNFPDRFSARQFPNYSSELNVNALLLGDSALYLCASSFDYAQETQYFGPGTRLLVL.

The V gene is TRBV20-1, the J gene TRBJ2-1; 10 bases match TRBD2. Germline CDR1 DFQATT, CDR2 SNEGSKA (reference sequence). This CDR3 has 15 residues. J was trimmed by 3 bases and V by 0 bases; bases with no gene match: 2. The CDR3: CSARDLAGDYNEQFF. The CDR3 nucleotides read TGCAGTGCTAGAGATCTAGCGGGGGACTACAATGAGCAGTTCTTC.

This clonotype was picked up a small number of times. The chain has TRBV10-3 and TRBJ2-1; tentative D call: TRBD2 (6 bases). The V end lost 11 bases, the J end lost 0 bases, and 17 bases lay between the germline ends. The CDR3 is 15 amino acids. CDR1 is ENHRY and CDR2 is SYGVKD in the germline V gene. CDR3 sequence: CASTGRESSYNEQFF. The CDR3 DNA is TGTGCCTCTACCGGACGGGAGAGCTCCTACAATGAGCAGTTCTTC.

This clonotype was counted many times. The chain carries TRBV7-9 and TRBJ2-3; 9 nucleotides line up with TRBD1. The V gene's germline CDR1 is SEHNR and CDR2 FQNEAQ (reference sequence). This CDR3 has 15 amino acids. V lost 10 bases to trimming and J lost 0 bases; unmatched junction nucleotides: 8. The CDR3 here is CATSGTGTSTDTQYF. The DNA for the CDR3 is TGTGCCACCTCCGGGACAGGGACTAGCACAGATACGCAGTATTTT.

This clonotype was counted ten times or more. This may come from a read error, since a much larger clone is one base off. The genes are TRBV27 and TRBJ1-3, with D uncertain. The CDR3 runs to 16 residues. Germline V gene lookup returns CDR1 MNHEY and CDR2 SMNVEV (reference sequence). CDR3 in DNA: TGTACCAGCAGTCCCTTCCGAGTGAAGTCTGGAAACACCATATATTTT. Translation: CTSSPFRVKSGNTIYF.

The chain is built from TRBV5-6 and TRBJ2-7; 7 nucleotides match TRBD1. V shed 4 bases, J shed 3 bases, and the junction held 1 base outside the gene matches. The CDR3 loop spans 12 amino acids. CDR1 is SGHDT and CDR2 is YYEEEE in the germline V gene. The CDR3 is CASSRQGYEQYV. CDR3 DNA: TGTGCCAGCAGCCGACAGGGCTACGAGCAGTACGTC.

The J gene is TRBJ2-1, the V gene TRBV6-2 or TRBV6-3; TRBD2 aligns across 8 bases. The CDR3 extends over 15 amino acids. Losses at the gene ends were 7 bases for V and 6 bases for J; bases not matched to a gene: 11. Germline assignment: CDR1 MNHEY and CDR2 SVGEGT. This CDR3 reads CASTIRREVGNEQFF. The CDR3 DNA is TGTGCCAGCACCATCCGGCGGGAGGTGGGCAATGAGCAGTTCTTC.

The DNA for the CDR3 is TGTGCCAGCAGCCAAGACAGGTACTCCTACGAGCAGTACTTC. Translating it yields CASSQDRYSYEQYF. The chain carries TRBV7-2 and TRBJ2-7; D possibly corresponds to TRBD1 (6 bases). The CDR3 runs to 14 residues. Deletions cut 5 bases from V and 0 bases from J, with 11 bases between. The germline gives CDR1 SGHTA, CDR2 FQGNSA. The entire variable domain, with the rest obtained from reference TRBV7-2 and TRBJ2-7, is as follows: GAGVSQSPSNKVTEKGKDVELRCDPISGHTALYWYRQSLGQGLEFLIYFQGNSAPDKSGLPSDRFSAERTGGSVSTLTIQRTQQEDSAVYLCASSQDRYSYEQYFGPGTRLTVT.

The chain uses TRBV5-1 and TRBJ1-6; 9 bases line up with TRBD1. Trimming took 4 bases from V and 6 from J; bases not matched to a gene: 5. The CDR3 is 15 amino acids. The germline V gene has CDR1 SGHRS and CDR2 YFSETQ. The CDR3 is CASSTLDRGNSPLHF. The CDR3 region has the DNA TGCGCCAGCAGCACCCTGGACAGGGGTAATTCACCCCTCCACTTT.

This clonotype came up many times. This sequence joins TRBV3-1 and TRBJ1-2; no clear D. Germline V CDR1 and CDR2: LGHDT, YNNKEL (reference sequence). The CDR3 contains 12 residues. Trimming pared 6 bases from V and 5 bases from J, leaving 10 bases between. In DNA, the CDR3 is TGTGCCAGCAGAGATGCCGGGTATGGCTACACCTTC. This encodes CASRDAGYGYTF.

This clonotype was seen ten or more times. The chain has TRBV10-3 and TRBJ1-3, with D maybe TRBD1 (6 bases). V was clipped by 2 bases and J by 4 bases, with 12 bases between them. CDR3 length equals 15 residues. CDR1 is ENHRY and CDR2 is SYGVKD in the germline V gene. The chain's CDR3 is CAISEQTGIGNTIYF. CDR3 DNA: TGTGCCATCAGTGAGCAAACAGGGATCGGAAACACCATATATTTT.

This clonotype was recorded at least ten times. In nucleotides, the CDR3 is TGTGCCATCAGTGAGACGGCAGGGGATGGCTACACCTTC. It encodes CAISETAGDGYTF. The chain uses TRBV10-3 and TRBJ1-2; a possible D gene is TRBD1 (6 bases). The CDR3 contains 13 residues. V was trimmed by 2 bases and J by 6 bases, leaving 10 bases between them. The germline V gene encodes CDR1 ENHRY and CDR2 SYGVKD.

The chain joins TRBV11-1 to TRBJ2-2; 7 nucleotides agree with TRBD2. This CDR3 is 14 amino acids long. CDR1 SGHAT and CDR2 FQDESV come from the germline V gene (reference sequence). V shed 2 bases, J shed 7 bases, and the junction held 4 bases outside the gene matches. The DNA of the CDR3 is TGTGCCAGCAGCTTATCCCGGGGGGACGGGGAGCTGTTTTTT. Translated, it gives CASSLSRGDGELFF.

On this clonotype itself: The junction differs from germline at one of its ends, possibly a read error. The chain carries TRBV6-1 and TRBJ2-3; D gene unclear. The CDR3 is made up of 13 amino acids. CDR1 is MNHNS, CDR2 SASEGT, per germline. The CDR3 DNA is TGTGCCGCCGATGCTGGGTTTGGAGATACACAGTATTTT. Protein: CAADAGFGDTQYF.

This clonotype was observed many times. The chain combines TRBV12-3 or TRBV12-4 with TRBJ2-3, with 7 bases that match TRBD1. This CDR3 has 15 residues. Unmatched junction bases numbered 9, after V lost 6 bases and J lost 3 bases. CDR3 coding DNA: TGTGCCAGCAGCCTCGACAGGGTAGGAACAGATACGCAGTATTTT. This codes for CASSLDRVGTDTQYF.

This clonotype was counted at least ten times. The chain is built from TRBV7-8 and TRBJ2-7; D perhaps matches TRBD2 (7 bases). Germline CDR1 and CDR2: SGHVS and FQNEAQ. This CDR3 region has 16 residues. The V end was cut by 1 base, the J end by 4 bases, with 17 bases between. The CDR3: CASSLEGGGEFYEQYF. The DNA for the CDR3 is TGTGCCAGCAGCTTAGAGGGGGGAGGGGAGTTTTACGAGCAGTACTTC.

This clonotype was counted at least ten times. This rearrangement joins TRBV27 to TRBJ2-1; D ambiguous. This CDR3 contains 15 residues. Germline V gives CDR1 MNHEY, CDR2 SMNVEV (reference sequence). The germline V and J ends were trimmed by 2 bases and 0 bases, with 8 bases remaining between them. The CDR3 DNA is TGTGCCAGCAGTTTAGGGCGGAGCTCCTACAATGAGCAGTTCTTC. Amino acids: CASSLGRSSYNEQFF.

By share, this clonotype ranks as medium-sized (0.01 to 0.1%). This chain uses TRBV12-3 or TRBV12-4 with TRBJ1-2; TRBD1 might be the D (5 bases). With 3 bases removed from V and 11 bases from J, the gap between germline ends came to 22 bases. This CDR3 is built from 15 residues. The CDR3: CASSFGSGQSVGYTF. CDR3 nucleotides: TGTGCCAGCAGTTTTGGGTCAGGGCAGTCTGTTGGTTACACCTTC.

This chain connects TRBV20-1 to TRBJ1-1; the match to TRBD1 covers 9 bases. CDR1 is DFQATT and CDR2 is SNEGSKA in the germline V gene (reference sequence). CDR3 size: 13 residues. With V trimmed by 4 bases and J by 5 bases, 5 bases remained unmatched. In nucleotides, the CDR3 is TGCAGTGCTAACAGGGGGCTGCGAACTGAAGCTTTCTTT. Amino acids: CSANRGLRTEAFF.

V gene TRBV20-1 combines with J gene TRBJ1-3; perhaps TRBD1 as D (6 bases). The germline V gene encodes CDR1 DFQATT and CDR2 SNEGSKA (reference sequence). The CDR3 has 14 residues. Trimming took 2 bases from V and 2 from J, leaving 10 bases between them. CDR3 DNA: TGCAGTGCTAGATCCGGGGGCCCTGGAAACACCATATATTTT. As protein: CSARSGGPGNTIYF.

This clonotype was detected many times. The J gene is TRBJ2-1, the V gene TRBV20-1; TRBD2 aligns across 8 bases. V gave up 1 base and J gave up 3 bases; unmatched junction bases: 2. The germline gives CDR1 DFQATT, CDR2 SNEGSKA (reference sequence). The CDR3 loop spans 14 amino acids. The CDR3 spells CSARGTSRYNEQFF. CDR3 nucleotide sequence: TGCAGTGCTAGAGGGACTAGCCGCTACAATGAGCAGTTCTTC.

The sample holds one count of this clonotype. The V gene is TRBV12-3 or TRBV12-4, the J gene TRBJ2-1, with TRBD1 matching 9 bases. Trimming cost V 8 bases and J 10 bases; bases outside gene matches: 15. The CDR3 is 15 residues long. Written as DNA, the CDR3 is TGTGCCAGCCGCCCCGAGGGGACAGGGAGGGACGAGCAGTTCTTC. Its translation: CASRPEGTGRDEQFF.